The sequence of this T cell receptor beta chain was determined in a study of T cells in Graves' hyperthyroidism and ophthalmopathy. Study background: Peripheral blood was drawn at first diagnosis, prior to all treatment.

Any patient presenting with uncontrolled infection, other autoimmune disease, pregnancy or lactation was left out. Amplification targeted TCR beta CDR3 regions from RNA transcripts. First-round RT-PCR of the TCR CDR3 relied on the HTBI primer set. MiXCR, run by TCRdb on the multiplex PCR reads, gives a single entry per CDR3 protein. The table shows around 250,000 distinct CDR3 sequences, with just over 14% occurring only once. The sample holds many counts of this clonotype. Its antigen is unknown. General observations from the study: Most expanded thyroid clonotypes above 0.001 recurred in blood.

Germline-derived CDR1 and CDR2 are SNHLY and FYNNEI. V was cut by 4 bases and J by 4 bases, with 14 bases left in between. This CDR3 contains 15 residues. This chain links TRBV2 with TRBJ1-5; D is possibly TRBD1 (5 bases). The sequenced sample was blood. The source of this sequence is a woman aged 40 to 50 with Graves' hyperthyroidism that later progressed to Graves' ophthalmopathy. The DNA for the CDR3 is TGTGCCAGCAGTGTGGACACCGCTGGGAATCAGCCCCAGCATTTT. Translated, it gives CASSVDTAGNQPQHF.